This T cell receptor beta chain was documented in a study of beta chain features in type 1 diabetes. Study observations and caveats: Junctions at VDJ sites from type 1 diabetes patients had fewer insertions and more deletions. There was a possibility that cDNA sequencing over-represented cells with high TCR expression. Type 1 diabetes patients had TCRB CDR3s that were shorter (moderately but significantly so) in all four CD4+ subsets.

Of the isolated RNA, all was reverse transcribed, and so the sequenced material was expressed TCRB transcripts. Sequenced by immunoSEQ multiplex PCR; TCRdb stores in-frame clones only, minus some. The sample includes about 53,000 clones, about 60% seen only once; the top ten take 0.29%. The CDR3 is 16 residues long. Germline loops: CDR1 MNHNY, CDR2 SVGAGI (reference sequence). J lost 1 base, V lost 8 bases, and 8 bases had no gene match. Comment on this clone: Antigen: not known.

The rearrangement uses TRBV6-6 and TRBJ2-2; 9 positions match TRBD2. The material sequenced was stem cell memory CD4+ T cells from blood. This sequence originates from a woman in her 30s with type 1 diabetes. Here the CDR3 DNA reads TGTGCCAGCGGCCTGGGTAGCGGGAGGAACACCGGGGAGCTGTTTTTT. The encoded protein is CASGLGSGRNTGELFF.